The clone carrying this TCR beta chain was counted many times. Its antigen is undetermined. Aged about 6 to 95, donors were systemically healthy Caucasians from Russia. Total RNA extraction produced at least 6 micrograms (per sample) for the study. The data were taken from a study of blood T cells in healthy people across ages. The second PCR ran roughly 6 to 11 cycles with a sample-barcoded 5' primer and J-beta primers. TCRdb itself ran the 5' RACE reads through MiXCR, one entry per CDR3 protein. The profile shows 700,000 or so distinct CDR3 sequences, about a fifth of them singletons. Study results and caveats: Naive T cell percentage by flow cytometry tracked strongly with beta diversity.

Germline CDR1 is SGDLS and CDR2 is YYNGEE. This CDR3 is 15 amino acids long. V lost 4 bases to trimming and J lost 5 bases, with 18 bases between them. This clonotype was sampled from a man in his 70s in good health. The sample taken for sequencing was blood. The chain is built from TRBV9 and TRBJ1-2; D is possibly TRBD1 (5 bases). The CDR3 DNA reads TGTGCCAGCAGCCCCCAAGTGGGGGGAGGGTATGGCTACACCTTC. Protein product: CASSPQVGGGYGYTF.